The 8 T cell receptor beta chains in this list originate from one sample, sequenced in a study of cytomegalovirus exposure and HLA in healthy donors. The PCR was carried out with 60 Vbeta primers and 13 Jbeta primers. The assay was immunoSEQ multiplex PCR, and TCRdb's table has in-frame clones only and misses some. The profile shows 150,000 or so clones, about two thirds of them singletons. Sequencing was performed on PBMCs. All receptors come from a human donor in good health.

The rearrangement joins TRBV5-1 to TRBJ2-3, with 11 positions matching TRBD1. CDR1 is SGHRS and CDR2 is YFSETQ in the germline V gene. The J segment lost 4 bases and the V segment lost 0 bases, leaving 7 bases of the junction unmatched. The CDR3 runs 17 residues. The CDR3 nucleotides are TGCGCCAGCAGCTTGGTAGCCGGGACAGGGGGTGCAGATACGCAGTATTTT. It specifies CASSLVAGTGGADTQYF.

This sequence joins TRBV7-9 and TRBJ2-7; the match to TRBD1 covers 10 bases. The CDR3 has 14 residues. Trimming took 5 bases from V and 5 from J; bases not matched to a gene: 6. CDR1 is SEHNR, CDR2 FQNEAQ, per germline (reference sequence). The CDR3 protein is CASSPGTGEHEQYF. The CDR3 nucleotides are TGTGCCAGCAGCCCCGGGACAGGGGAGCACGAGCAGTACTTC.

V and J are TRBV7-9 and TRBJ2-5; 8 positions agree with TRBD2. The germline V gene has CDR1 SEHNR and CDR2 FQNEAQ (reference sequence). Losses at the gene ends were 6 bases for V and 5 bases for J; bases not matched to a gene: 8. This CDR3 has 14 amino acids. In DNA form, the CDR3 reads TGTGCCAGCAGTTCTACGGCGGGGGGTGAGACCCAGTACTTC. Translated, it gives CASSSTAGGETQYF.

The chain joins TRBV5-1 to TRBJ2-1, with 12 bases aligning to TRBD2. The CDR3 consists of 16 residues. The germline V gene encodes CDR1 SGHRS and CDR2 YFSETQ. With 3 bases clipped from V and 7 bases from J, the junction kept 8 bases outside the gene matches. Here the CDR3 reads CASSWTLAGGLNEQFF. In DNA, the CDR3 is TGCGCCAGCAGCTGGACCCTAGCGGGGGGGCTAAATGAGCAGTTCTTC. The whole variable domain, remainder taken from reference TRBV5-1 and TRBJ2-1, is KAGVTQTPRYLIKTRGQQVTLSCSPISGHRSVSWYQQTPGQGLQFLFEYFSETQRNKGNFPGRFSGRQFSNSRSEMNVSTLELGDSALYLCASSWTLAGGLNEQFFGPGTRLTVL.

This rearrangement joins TRBV11-1 to TRBJ1-2; D ambiguous. This CDR3 has 13 residues. Deletions cut 1 base from V and 8 bases from J, with 11 bases between. In germline, CDR1 is SGHAT, CDR2 FQDESV (reference sequence). This chain's CDR3 is CASSLVGQAGYTF. CDR3 coding DNA: TGTGCCAGCAGCTTAGTCGGCCAAGCGGGCTACACCTTC.

A few counts support this clone. The chain links TRBV2 to TRBJ1-1; TRBD1 is a possible D gene (5 bases). Trimming removed 2 bases at V and 0 bases at J, with 16 bases between. The CDR3 consists of 17 residues. CDR1 SNHLY and CDR2 FYNNEI come from the germline V gene. CDR3 nucleotide sequence: TGTGCCAGCAGTGAATACGGGGGAACTTACATGAACACTGAAGCTTTCTTT. It is translated as CASSEYGGTYMNTEAFF. The variable domain in full, completed from reference TRBV2 and TRBJ1-1, reads EPEVTQTPSHQVTQMGQEVILRCVPISNHLYFYWYRQILGQKVEFLVSFYNNEISEKSEIFDDQFSVERPDGSNFTLKIRSTKLEDSAMYFCASSEYGGTYMNTEAFFGQGTRLTVV.

The chain carries TRBV9 and TRBJ2-5; no clear D gene. The germline V gene encodes CDR1 SGDLS and CDR2 YYNGEE. The CDR3 totals 14 residues. V was shortened by 3 bases and J by 5 bases, with 14 bases between the two germline ends. CDR3 bases: TGTGCCAGCAGCGCCCTCACCATCGGGGAGACCCAGTACTTC. It encodes CASSALTIGETQYF.

CDR3 bases: TGTGCCAGCAGCTTAGCAAGACAGGGGCCATTTTTTAACACCGGGGAGCTGTTTTTT. It is translated as CASSLARQGPFFNTGELFF. The rearrangement joins TRBV13 to TRBJ2-2; TRBD1 aligns across 8 bases. V trimming: 1 base; J trimming: 2 bases; junction bases outside the gene matches: 12. Germline V gene sequence: CDR1 PRHDT, CDR2 FYEKMQ (reference sequence). The CDR3 has 19 residues.